The 9 T cell receptor beta chains presented below share a single source sample, sequenced in a study of T-cell reconstitution after alpha-beta-depleted transplantation in children. Construction of the TCRbeta library involved unique molecular identifiers. One entry per CDR3 protein results from TCRdb running MiXCR on the PCR reads. Of 330,000 or so distinct CDR3 sequences in the sample, over 9% were seen once. This specimen consisted of PBMCs, obtained before TCRalphabeta/CD19-depleted stem cell transplant. The receptors were gathered from a boy younger than two with acute myeloid leukemia, due to receive a stem cell transplant.

This clonotype was seen at least ten times. The gene calls are TRBV12-3 or TRBV12-4 and TRBJ2-7, with a weak D call TRBD1 (6 bases). CDR3 length: 15 amino acids. V was shortened by 5 bases and J by 0 bases, with 14 bases between the two germline ends. This chain's CDR3 is CASSAQGKPSYEQYF. The CDR3, as DNA: TGTGCCAGCAGTGCACAGGGAAAGCCCTCCTACGAGCAGTACTTC.

The chain employs TRBV9 and TRBJ2-3; a possible D gene is TRBD2 (6 bases). This CDR3 contains 14 residues. Deletions cut 6 bases from V and 4 bases from J, with 15 bases between. The germline CDR1 and CDR2 sequences are SGDLS and YYNGEE. DNA for the CDR3: TGTGCCAGCACTCCGAGACTAGTGGCAGATACGCAGTATTTT. Protein product: CASTPRLVADTQYF.

This clonotype has at least ten counts. The rearrangement uses TRBV19 and TRBJ1-4; unclear D gene. Germline lookup yields CDR1 LNHDA and CDR2 SQIVND (reference sequence). This CDR3 comprises 15 residues. V was pared by 6 bases and J by 5 bases, with 16 bases between. This CDR3 reads CASRRADGRNEKLFF. The DNA of the CDR3 is TGTGCCAGTAGGCGGGCCGACGGAAGAAATGAAAAACTGTTTTTT.

This clonotype came up many times. This chain links TRBV12-3 or TRBV12-4 with TRBJ2-3, with 8 bases identical to TRBD1. The CDR3 spans 13 residues. After removal of 7 bases from V and 4 bases from J, the junction contained 4 bases not matched to a gene. As DNA, the CDR3 is TGTGCCAGCAACCCGACAGGGGCAGATACGCAGTATTTT. Translating it yields CASNPTGADTQYF.

This clonotype has at least ten counts. The rearrangement links TRBV4-2 to TRBJ2-1; D unclear. Germline V CDR1 and CDR2: LGHNA, YNFKEQ. The CDR3 sequence is 15 residues long. V was clipped by 6 bases and J by 0 bases, with 12 bases between them. CDR3 coding DNA: TGTGCCAGCAGTTTGGACGTTAGCTCCTACAATGAGCAGTTCTTC. Residues: CASSLDVSSYNEQFF.

Comment on this clonotype: The germline gene is not matched at one end of the junction; a read error may be the cause. V gene TRBV12-3 or TRBV12-4 combines with J gene TRBJ1-1; D possibly corresponds to TRBD1 (6 bases). This CDR3 region has 13 residues. The CDR3 DNA is TGTGCCAGCAGTTTAAGGGGGAACACTGAAGCTTCCTTT. Its translation: CASSLRGNTEASF.

The chain combines TRBV4-3 with TRBJ2-5, with TRBD2 matching 10 bases. Trimming removed 0 bases from V and 7 bases from J; junction bases left unmatched: 14. The V gene's germline CDR1 is LGHNA and CDR2 YSLEER. The CDR3 covers 18 residues. CDR3 sequence (DNA): TGCGCCAGCAGCCAAGAGTTCGAGCTAGCGGGAGTGGTGGGGACCCAGTACTTC. This gives the protein CASSQEFELAGVVGTQYF.

This clonotype was detected only a few times. The gene calls are TRBV20-1 and TRBJ2-1; D remains ambiguous. CDR1 is DFQATT and CDR2 is SNEGSKA in the germline V gene (reference sequence). The CDR3 contains 14 residues. V dropped 3 bases and J dropped 4 bases, with 13 bases sitting between them. CDR3 region: CSASPEWGYNEQFF. The CDR3 nucleotides are TGCAGTGCTAGCCCGGAGTGGGGATACAATGAGCAGTTCTTC.

DNA for the CDR3: TGTGCCAGTAGTATAGGCCCGAACACTGAAGCTTTCTTT. Protein: CASSIGPNTEAFF. The gene calls are TRBV19 and TRBJ1-1; D gene uncertain. V shed 1 base and J shed 1 base, with 4 bases lying between them. Germline V gene data show CDR1 as LNHDA and CDR2 as SQIVND (reference sequence). The CDR3 contains 13 residues. The full variable domain, its missing parts supplied by reference TRBV19 and TRBJ1-1, is DGGITQSPKYLFRKEGQNVTLSCEQNLNHDAMYWYRQDPGQGLRLIYYSQIVNDFQKGDIAEGYSVSREKKESFPLTVTSAQKNPTAFYLCASSIGPNTEAFFGQGTRLTVV.